The text below deals with one T cell receptor beta chain. Profiled with immunoSEQ multiplex PCR; TCRdb holds only in-frame clones, not every one. This sample has 7,000 to 9,000 clones, with about 87% found just once. This sample is drawn from a study of OX40 agonist ivuxolimab in advanced cancers. The CDR3 loop spans 13 amino acids. V was cut by 6 bases and J by 1 base, with 7 bases left in between. Germline lookup yields CDR1 SEHNR and CDR2 FQNEAQ (reference sequence). The chain links TRBV7-9 to TRBJ1-5, with D unresolved. The TCR comes from an adult with an advanced solid tumor such as melanoma, head and neck, liver or kidney cancer. The source was CD4+ or CD8+ T cells sorted from blood, collected in a trial of the OX40 agonist ivuxolimab. Here the CDR3 DNA reads TGTGCCAGCAGACTCGGGAGCAATCAGCCCCAGCATTTT. Protein product: CASRLGSNQPQHF.